This T cell receptor (beta chain) was observed in a study of blood T cells in healthy people across ages (dated by TCRdb to the mid-2010s). Background on the whole study: In model experiments, template switching captured about one uniquely barcoded TCR beta cDNA molecule for every two T cells. Using deep sequencing normalized with unique cDNA molecular identifiers, the study measured how TCR beta repertoire diversity changes with age. The study analyzed two additional independent replicas of 1 million unique cDNA reads from the same blood draw for two donors, one aged 18 to 30 and one aged 80 or older. The donors were split into four age groups: young (average 16 years), middle-aged (about 40), aged (roughly 65) and long-lived (more than 80).

This clonotype was seen only a few times. What this receptor recognizes is not known. Within one base of it there is no much larger clone, and no base qualities were kept. Library construction relied on 5' RACE. This sample was sequenced with an Illumina HiSeq 2500. The second PCR ran for about 6 to 11 cycles and used a J-beta primer mix along with a sample-barcoded 5' primer. A unique molecular identifier was introduced onto each TCR beta cDNA molecule by a template-switch 5' adaptor carrying 12 random nucleotides. Each sample yielded at least 2.5 million CDR3-containing paired-end reads. All of the RNA was converted into first-strand cDNA using the Mint cDNA synthesis kit, with a TRBC-specific oligonucleotide serving as the primer. Following uracil-DNA glycosylase treatment, a first 18-cycle PCR with universal primers M1SS and BC2_uni_R was performed on all cDNA. As for the authors' bioinformatics: Normalization of each sample was performed by random selection of 1 million high-quality reads, each carrying a distinct molecular identifier. Instead of being binned into consensus sequences, reads with shared molecular identifiers were discarded. MiTCR, run with a Q25 quality threshold and the strictest error-elimination algorithm, handled CDR3 identification, clonotype clustering and error correction. A nonparametric unseen species model using Euler transformation provided a lower-bound estimate of total TCR beta diversity. TCRdb reanalyzed the raw reads on its own, using fastp at Q25 for trimming and MiXCR for clone calling, and kept in-frame beta chains. Rows matching on CDR3 protein sequence are summarized as one entry with the most common DNA and genes. The V and J calls were determined by TCRdb, not by the authors. Present in this sample are more than 750,000 distinct CDR3 sequences, around 29% of which were seen just once. Jointly, the top ten make up approximately 10% of the sample.

Donors were a few dozen systemically healthy Caucasian individuals from Russia aged roughly 6 to 90 years. Ten milliliters of peripheral blood were drawn from each donor into EDTA-treated Vacutainer tubes. PBMCs were isolated by Ficoll-Paque density-gradient centrifugation, with at least 6 million obtained per sample. Total RNA was extracted from PBMCs with Trizol reagent, with at least 5.5 micrograms obtained per sample. For every donor, flow cytometry on a PBMC aliquot measured the percentage of naive CD45RAhigh/CD27high T cells. Germline trimming amounts to 4 bases on V and 1 base on J, with 9 as the count of junction bases outside the gene matches. Including cysteine and phenylalanine, the CDR3 has 16 amino acids. Only the CDR3 DNA stays, 48 bases, in frame from base 1. The CDR1 and CDR2 encoded by the germline V gene (reference sequence) are LGHDT and YNNKEL. General conclusions and limits of the study: Estimates of total diversity from one million sequenced T cells were regarded as lower bounds and underestimates. Bulk unsorted PBMC profiling prevented conclusive comparison of naive and antigen-experienced compartments. Donor CMV infection status was unknown, potentially confounding age-related changes in expanded clonotypes. There was a strong correlation between observed TCR beta diversity and the percentage of naive T cells measured by flow cytometry. Compared with the aged group, the long-lived group had more naive CD4+ T cells, fewer expanded clones and increased TCR diversity, suggesting age selection. Observed TCR beta diversity per million T cells fell roughly linearly with age, and a significant reduction was already apparent by age around 44.

These data are also associated with another study on T cells of mothers and their children. The second study's paper adds: The donors were nine systemically healthy Caucasian individuals, made up of three mothers and their six children. cDNA synthesis consumed the entire amount of extracted RNA, loaded at about 1.5 ug RNA in each 15 ul reaction. Sample barcodes and 2-4 random nucleotides were added via the M1S primer in the second PCR. More than 8.5 million TCR beta CDR3 reads were obtained from each mother, and several million reads were obtained from each child. In both related and unrelated pairs, thymic selection shapes the output of TCR recombination in a similar way, with inherited differences having only a minor effect. Normalized repertoire overlap in related mother-child pairs was always slightly higher than in unrelated mother-child pairs, but the difference was never significant. No persistent microchimeric T cell clones were detected, at a sensitivity of around 97 clones per million clonotypes. The study used deep NGS to compare TCR beta repertoires of mothers and children, seeking features distinguishing related mother-child pairs from unrelated individuals. On average, the children were about 10 +/- 4 years old, while the mothers were 40 +/- 4 years old. After adapter ligation was performed with NEBNext reagents, the libraries were sequenced on an Illumina HiSeq 2000 with 100+100 nt paired-end reads. Mother and child libraries were prepared a month apart and sequenced in separate runs to prevent cross-contamination. For each donor, somewhere between roughly 450,000 and 2,000,000 distinct TCR beta clonotypes were identified. Naive TCR beta clonotypes were estimated from low-frequency clonotypes matched to each donor's FACS-determined naive share, without sorting.

The source is a woman aged 35 to 49 in good health. What was sequenced was blood. The sequence links TRBV3-1 to TRBJ2-5; a stretch of 7 junction bases matches TRBD2. The CDR3 has the sequence CASSPLGAGPQETQYF. The base sequence is TGTGCCAGCAGCCCCCTCGGAGCGGGGCCCCAAGAGACCCAGTACTTC.